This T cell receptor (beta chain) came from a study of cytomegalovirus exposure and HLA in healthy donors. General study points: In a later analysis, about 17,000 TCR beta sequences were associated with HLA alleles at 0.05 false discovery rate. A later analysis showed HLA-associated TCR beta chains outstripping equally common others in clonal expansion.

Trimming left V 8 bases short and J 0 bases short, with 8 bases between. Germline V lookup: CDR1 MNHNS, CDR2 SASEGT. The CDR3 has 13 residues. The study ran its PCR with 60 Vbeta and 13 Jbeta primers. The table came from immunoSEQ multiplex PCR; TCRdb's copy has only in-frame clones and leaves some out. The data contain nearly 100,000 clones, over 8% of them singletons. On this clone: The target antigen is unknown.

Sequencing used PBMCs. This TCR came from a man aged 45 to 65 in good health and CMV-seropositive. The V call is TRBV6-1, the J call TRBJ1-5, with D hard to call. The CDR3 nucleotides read TGTGCCAGCCTTTCGGGTAGCAATCAGCCCCAGCATTTT. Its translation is CASLSGSNQPQHF.